This TCR beta chain was retrieved from a study of Graves' ophthalmopathy and Graves' hyperthyroidism (dated by TCRdb to 2017 to 2018). Background on the whole study: Peripheral blood was collected before any treatment was given, at the time of initial diagnosis. The study used signatures of the TCR beta repertoire to tell Graves' ophthalmopathy apart from Graves' hyperthyroidism and to predict which patients would progress to ophthalmopathy. In total, 135 blood samples were TCR-sequenced: approximately 42 ophthalmopathy, approximately 75 hyperthyroidism and some 17 hyperthyroidism-to-ophthalmopathy patients. A discovery set of 100 or so patients (43 ophthalmopathy, some 58 stable hyperthyroidism) was enrolled to explore V-J signatures distinguishing ophthalmopathy from hyperthyroidism. An independent validation cohort comprised fewer than 20 hyperthyroidism patients and roughly 15 patients who later progressed from hyperthyroidism to ophthalmopathy. T-cell repertoires of thyroid tissue and blood were compared in six hyperthyroidism patients. Following sampling, methimazole starting at 30 mg daily was administered to hyperthyroidism patients, and high-dose intravenous methylprednisolone was administered to ophthalmopathy patients. General study outcomes and caveats: In validation, the model predicted ophthalmopathy progression with about 70% sensitivity and around 72% specificity; 12 predicted patients were CT-confirmed with GO in a median of approximately six months. No statistical method was used to predetermine the sample size, and group allocation was not hidden from the investigators. Ophthalmopathy was separated from stable hyperthyroidism by the 13-signature model with just under 90% sensitivity and 81.08% specificity in cross-validation and with 80%/75% in the test set. Most of the expanded thyroid clonotypes with a frequency above 0.001 were also detected in blood, and it was suggested that the thyroid immune response may be reflected by blood repertoires.

As encoded in the germline V gene (reference sequence), CDR1 is SEHNR while CDR2 is FQNEAQ. The CDR3 extends over 8 residues, inclusive of both ends. For repertoire sequencing, the TCR beta CDR3 regions were amplified from RNA transcripts. A first-round RT-PCR used HTBI primers with the Qiagen OneStep RT-PCR kit, followed by a second-round multiplex PCR, size selection and purification. Libraries were sequenced paired-end with 100 bp reads on an Illumina HiSeq2000. Turning to the authors' computational methods: SOAPnuke was used to process the reads, removing any read that contained adapters or uncalled bases, had a mean Phred below 15, or lacked an exact match to the constant primer or identifier. COPE v1.2.5 was used to merge high-quality paired reads. Each unique nucleotide sequence was defined as a clonotype, and clonotypes were aligned to IMGT TRB V, D and J references with MiTCR v1.1. The analysis was limited to V-J combinations with a frequency above 0.0001, which together covered just over 98% of the repertoires. For each V-J combination, a TCR clonal expansion and chaos score was defined as the ratio of F50 clonal expansion to chaos observed in the TCRdist matrix. Welch's t-statistics and random forest were used to narrow the features down to around twelve V-J combinations, which were then fed into a naive Bayes classifier. The Morisita-Horn index was used to measure how similar the thyroid and blood repertoires were. TCRdb reanalyzed the raw reads on its own, using fastp at Q25 for trimming and MiXCR for clone calling, and kept in-frame beta chains. Every distinct CDR3 protein forms one entry, paired with its most common genes and DNA. The V and J calls were not made by the authors but by TCRdb's processing. The sample table contains approximately 640,000 distinct CDR3 sequences; only one count was recorded for 35% to 45% of them. The ten top clones hold more than 2.5% of the sample.

This clonotype appeared a single time. The specificity of this receptor is unknown. Since no conserved phenylalanine or tryptophan closes the CDR3, a read error is the likely cause. It is unclear where the CDR3 begins or ends on the DNA, so no DNA is shown, and the CDR3 is as TCRdb lists it. Ophthalmopathy patients were characterized by moderately to severely active disease, a Clinical Activity Score of at least 3, a NOSPECS grade of at least 4, and a disease duration under 3 months. Patients were excluded if they had other autoimmune diseases, uncontrolled infections, pregnancy or lactation. Diagnosis was based on clinical symptoms, serum thyroxine, TRAb, thyroid ultrasound and orbital computed tomography. Ficoll-Paque density gradient centrifugation was used to isolate PBMCs from about 9.4 ml of fresh peripheral blood. Trizol reagent was used to extract the total RNA, and its quality was then checked on an Agilent 2100 Bioanalyzer.

The sequencing sample was made of peripheral blood. The sequence came from an adult man with Graves' ophthalmopathy. Rearrangement joined TRBV7-9 to TRBJ2-6. For the CDR3, the sequence is CASSPSTS.